A single sample gave rise to the 18 T cell receptor beta chains below, sequenced in a study of a mutant IDH1 vaccine in newly diagnosed glioma. These receptors lack a known antigen. Clones were sequenced by immunoSEQ multiplex PCR, and TCRdb holds only the in-frame ones, with some missing. The sample gives under 95,000 clones, roughly nine tenths of which show up once; roughly 0.6% is in the top ten. The time point denotes: week 5, during vaccination. Topical imiquimod was applied with each vaccine dose, which held 300 ug of mutant IDH1 20-mer peptide. The material was PBMCs, obtained from a glioma patient whose treatment included an IDH1 peptide vaccine. Receptors originate from a woman aged 50 to 60 with glioma.

In its sample, this clone was seen once. The chain uses TRBV28 and TRBJ1-5; 9 nucleotides line up with TRBD1. This CDR3 has 16 residues. The V segment lost 5 bases and the J segment 3 bases; nucleotides outside the gene matches: 8. CDR1 MDHEN and CDR2 SYDVKM come from the germline V gene. The CDR3 spells CASSGNRDRDNQPQHF. CDR3 DNA sequence: TGTGCCAGCAGTGGAAACCGGGACAGGGACAATCAGCCCCAGCATTTT.

J is TRBJ1-3 and V is TRBV18, with 11 nucleotides matching TRBD1. V was pared by 6 bases and J by 0 bases, with 16 bases of the junction left unmatched. CDR3 size: 20 residues. Germline assignment: CDR1 KGHSH and CDR2 LQKENI. This chain's CDR3 is CASSLLTGTGGPSSGNTIYF. The CDR3 nucleotides are TGTGCCAGCTCCCTGTTAACCGGGACAGGGGGACCGAGCTCTGGAAACACCATATATTTT.

This rearrangement joins TRBV5-6 to TRBJ1-3; a weak D match, TRBD1 (6 bases). Germline V gene data show CDR1 as SGHDT and CDR2 as YYEEEE. Trimming took off 0 bases at V and 2 bases at J, with 12 bases between the two ends. This CDR3 has 16 amino acids. The CDR3 nucleotides are TGTGCCAGCAGCTTGGGGCAGGGGTTCACTGGAAACACCATATATTTT. Its translation: CASSLGQGFTGNTIYF.

V is TRBV7-9 and J is TRBJ2-1, with D perhaps matching TRBD2 (6 bases). V lost 0 bases and J lost 8, with 11 bases in between. Germline lookup yields CDR1 SEHNR and CDR2 FQNEAQ (reference sequence). This CDR3 spans 14 amino acids. The CDR3 bases are TGTGCCAGCAGCTTAGCCGGGAGAGACGATGAGCAGTTCTTC. Translated: CASSLAGRDDEQFF.

The chain joins TRBV27 to TRBJ2-7, with 11 bases fitting TRBD2. V dropped 5 bases and J dropped 7; count of bases not matched to a gene: 10. CDR1 is MNHEY and CDR2 is SMNVEV in the germline V gene (reference sequence). This CDR3 is built from 15 residues. DNA of the CDR3: TGTGCCAGCAGTCACGGGACTAGCGGAACCTCGGAGCAGTACTTC. This gives the protein CASSHGTSGTSEQYF.

The rearrangement links TRBV21-1 to TRBJ2-2. TRBV21-1 is shown as a pseudogene. The CDR3 extends over 16 amino acids. CDR3 region: CASSKMEGEDTGELFF. The DNA for the CDR3 is TGTGCCAGCAGCAAAATGGAGGGGGAGGACACCGGGGAGCTGTTTTTT.

This clone was seen only once. V usage is TRBV18 and J usage is TRBJ1-2; 7 bases are shared with TRBD1. The CDR3 is 17 amino acids. Germline values: CDR1 KGHSH, CDR2 LQKENI. With V trimmed by 3 bases and J by 8 bases, 18 bases remained unmatched. In DNA form, the CDR3 reads TGTGCCAGCTCACCGCAGGGGGGAGCACGATCCATCCTAGGCTACACCTTC. Amino acids: CASSPQGGARSILGYTF.

The genes are TRBV10-2 and TRBJ2-1, with D possibly matching TRBD2 (5 bases). The V gene's germline CDR1 is WSHSY and CDR2 SAAADI. This CDR3 comprises 16 residues. V shed 1 base and J shed 1 base, with 11 bases lying between them. CDR3: CASSEFGGLSYNEQFF. CDR3 in DNA: TGCGCCAGCAGTGAGTTCGGCGGGCTTTCCTACAATGAGCAGTTCTTC.

V usage is TRBV7-2 and J usage is TRBJ2-7; 8 nucleotides match TRBD1. The CDR3 has 15 residues. CDR1 is SGHTA and CDR2 is FQGNSA in the germline V gene. The trim removed 1 base at V and 4 bases at J, leaving 6 bases unmatched. The CDR3 bases are TGTGCCAGCAGCTTAGACAGGGGGGATTATTACGAGCAGTACTTC. The encoded protein is CASSLDRGDYYEQYF. Full variable domain (outside the CDR3, taken from reference TRBV7-2 and TRBJ2-7): GAGVSQSPSNKVTEKGKDVELRCDPISGHTALYWYRQSLGQGLEFLIYFQGNSAPDKSGLPSDRFSAERTGGSVSTLTIQRTQQEDSAVYLCASSLDRGDYYEQYFGPGTRLTVT.

The rearrangement joins TRBV7-6 to TRBJ1-6; 10 nucleotides agree with TRBD1. This CDR3 spans 18 amino acids. V dropped 5 bases and J dropped 4; count of bases not matched to a gene: 11. CDR1 SGHVS and CDR2 FNYEAQ come from the germline V gene. CDR3 residues: CASSAGTGESLYNSPLHF. The CDR3 nucleotides are TGTGCCAGCAGCGCCGGGACAGGGGAGAGCCTGTATAATTCACCCCTCCACTTT.

The CDR3 DNA is TGTGCCAGCAGTTTATCGGCGAGAAACACTGAAGCTTTCTTT. Protein sequence: CASSLSARNTEAFF. The chain uses TRBV27 and TRBJ1-1; D gene uncertain. The CDR3 loop spans 14 amino acids. V lost 0 bases to trimming and J lost 2 bases, with 7 bases between them. CDR1 MNHEY and CDR2 SMNVEV come from the germline V gene (reference sequence).

CDR3 region: CAWTGGYQETQYF. The DNA for the CDR3 is TGTGCCTGGACAGGGGGGTACCAAGAGACCCAGTACTTC. The chain links TRBV30 to TRBJ2-5; D may be TRBD1 (7 bases). Germline assignment: CDR1 GTSNPN and CDR2 SVGIG (reference sequence). The CDR3 length is 13 residues. With 4 bases removed from V and 0 bases from J, the gap between germline ends came to 9 bases.

The chain links TRBV27 to TRBJ2-5; 9 positions agree with TRBD2. Trimming removed 4 bases from V and 2 bases from J; junction bases left unmatched: 2. Germline CDR1 MNHEY, CDR2 SMNVEV (reference sequence). CDR3 length: 14 residues. The CDR3 region has the DNA TGTGCCAGCAGTTCGACTAGCGGACAAGAGACCCAGTACTTC. It codes for CASSSTSGQETQYF.

The chain has TRBV30 and TRBJ1-1; D ambiguous. V dropped 4 bases and J dropped 0 bases, with 15 bases sitting between them. The CDR3 runs to 15 residues. Germline-derived CDR1 and CDR2 are GTSNPN and SVGIG (reference sequence). Here the CDR3 reads CAWKFKGLMNTEAFF. CDR3 nucleotides: TGTGCCTGGAAGTTCAAAGGGCTAATGAACACTGAAGCTTTCTTT.

The gene calls are TRBV20-1 and TRBJ1-4; D remains ambiguous. This CDR3 has 10 residues. Germline loops: CDR1 DFQATT, CDR2 SNEGSKA (reference sequence). The ends were cut back, 4 bases at V and 8 bases at J, with 5 bases in the middle. DNA of the CDR3: TGCAGTGCTAACAGCGAAAAACTGTTTTTT. Protein sequence: CSANSEKLFF.

This chain connects TRBV7-6 to TRBJ1-5; D not certain. This CDR3 comprises 15 residues. Germline V gene sequence: CDR1 SGHVS, CDR2 FNYEAQ. Trimming took 1 base from V and 5 from J, leaving 12 bases between them. This CDR3 reads CASSLESGAYQPQHF. The DNA of the CDR3 is TGTGCCAGCAGCTTAGAGTCAGGAGCGTATCAGCCCCAGCATTTT.

Here the CDR3 reads CASHVKGSRDNEKLFF. For the CDR3, the DNA is TGTGCCAGTCACGTAAAGGGGTCCAGGGACAATGAAAAACTGTTTTTT. V usage is TRBV19 and J usage is TRBJ1-4, with D perhaps TRBD1 (5 bases). Germline loops: CDR1 LNHDA, CDR2 SQIVND (reference sequence). The germline V and J ends were trimmed by 8 bases and 5 bases, with 21 bases remaining between them. The CDR3 extends over 16 amino acids.

J is TRBJ1-2 and V is TRBV9; the D gene is possibly TRBD1 (5 bases). Trimming removed 0 bases at V and 0 bases at J, with 12 bases between. The CDR3 contains 16 residues. Per the germline V gene, CDR1 is SGDLS and CDR2 is YYNGEE. CDR3 in DNA: TGTGCCAGCAGCGTAGTTTTTCCGGGGGCTAACTATGGCTACACCTTC. It codes for CASSVVFPGANYGYTF. Supplemented by reference TRBV9 and TRBJ1-2, the full variable domain reads DSGVTQTPKHLITATGQRVTLRCSPRSGDLSVYWYQQSLDQGLQFLIQYYNGEERAKGNILERFSAQQFPDLHSELNLSSLELGDSALYFCASSVVFPGANYGYTFGSGTRLTVV.